This T cell receptor beta chain came from a study of blood T cell repertoires in COVID-19. For the study at large: T cells, B-cell-depleted T cells, or PBMCs provided the cDNA or gDNA that served as material.

This table comes from immunoSEQ multiplex PCR, and its TCRdb copy is limited to in-frame clones, with some not included. The repertoire holds 75,000 to 90,000 clones, with around 80% as singletons. The CDR3 sequence is 14 residues long. Germline CDR1 reads SGDLS; CDR2 reads YYNGEE. Details on this clone: Sequence at one end of the junction differs from germline and may be a read error. Other DNA sequences in this sample translate to the same CDR3.

The source of this sequence is a man aged 60-69 years with COVID-19, enrolled during active disease. The V and J genes are TRBV9 and TRBJ1-2, with D possibly matching TRBD1 (6 bases). The material sequenced was peripheral blood. The CDR3 sequence is CAPRGGGGNYGYTF. In DNA form, the CDR3 reads TGCGCCCCCCGCGGAGGGGGGGGCAACTATGGCTACACCTTC.